This TCR beta chain was profiled in a study of pediatric ulcerative colitis. Study observations and caveats: Compared with controls, ulcerative colitis showed greater blood-rectum clone sharing. No controls had the two rectal clonotypes shared by ulcerative colitis patients.

Libraries were prepared by immunoSEQ multiplex PCR; TCRdb keeps only in-frame clonotypes and omits some of them. The sample lists 40,000 to 55,000 clones, about 79% occurring once. Germline CDR1 MNHEY, CDR2 SMNVEV (reference sequence). Between the trimmed V and J ends, which lost 5 bases and 10 bases, there was a span of 14 bases. This CDR3 is 12 amino acids long. Rectal tissue came from one to two pinch biopsies taken at colonoscopy. Ulcerative colitis patients received no immunosuppressive medication before the diagnostic colonoscopy. Worth noting for this clone: What it binds is unknown.

The sequencing sample was made of gut tissue. The V call is TRBV27, the J call TRBJ1-1; TRBD1 might be the D (5 bases). This clonotype was obtained from a girl aged 5 to 17 with moderate ulcerative colitis. In DNA, the CDR3 is TGTGCCAGCAGTAGATGGGGGGTCGGAGCTTTCTTT. It translates to CASSRWGVGAFF.